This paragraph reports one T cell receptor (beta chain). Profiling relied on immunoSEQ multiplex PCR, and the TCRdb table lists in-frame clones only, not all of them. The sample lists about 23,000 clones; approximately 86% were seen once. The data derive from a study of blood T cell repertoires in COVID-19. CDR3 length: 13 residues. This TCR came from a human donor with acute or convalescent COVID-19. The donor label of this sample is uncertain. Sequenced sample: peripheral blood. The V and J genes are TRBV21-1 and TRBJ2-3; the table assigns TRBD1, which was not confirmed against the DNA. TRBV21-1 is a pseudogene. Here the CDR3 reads CASSRSGTDTQYF. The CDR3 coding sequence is TGTGCCAGCAGCAGATCAGGGACAGATACGCAGTATTTT.